The 14 T cell receptor beta chains in this list originate from one sample, sequenced in a study of blood T cell repertoires in COVID-19. The method was immunoSEQ multiplex PCR; TCRdb's version includes in-frame clones alone and lacks a portion of them. Seen here are some 460,000 clones, approximately 90% observed once, and the top ten hold roughly 2%. Sample: PBMCs or T cells enriched from blood (not recorded which). All receptors come from a woman between 18 and 30 years old with acute COVID-19.

This clone was seen once. CDR3 region: CSVELLAGGHDTQYF. Here the CDR3 DNA reads TGCAGCGTTGAACTCTTAGCGGGGGGGCATGATACGCAGTATTTT. V gene TRBV29-1 combines with J gene TRBJ2-3; 11 bases are a match to TRBD2. CDR1 is SQVTM, CDR2 ANQGSEA, per germline. The CDR3 loop spans 15 amino acids. With V trimmed by 2 bases and J by 6 bases, 7 bases remained unmatched.

The gene calls are TRBV2 and TRBJ2-7; the match to TRBD1 covers 11 bases. The junction had 3 bases not matched to a gene; V was cut back by 4 bases and J by 4 bases. The CDR3 loop spans 14 amino acids. Germline loops: CDR1 SNHLY, CDR2 FYNNEI. The CDR3 sequence is CASSGRDRGYEQYF. The CDR3 nucleotides are TGTGCCAGCAGTGGTCGGGACAGGGGGTACGAGCAGTACTTC.

The V call is TRBV12-3 or TRBV12-4, the J call TRBJ2-7, with D possibly TRBD1 on 5 matching bases. V lost 3 bases, J lost 5 bases, and 11 bases lay in between. The CDR3 has 13 amino acids. The DNA for the CDR3 is TGTGCCAGCAGTTTTAGGGGAATTGACGAGCAGTACTTC. Translation gives CASSFRGIDEQYF.

The chain joins TRBV15 to TRBJ1-4, with D perhaps matching TRBD1 (6 bases). The V gene lost 0 bases and the J gene lost 3 bases, with 8 bases spanning the gap. The CDR3 spans 15 residues. CDR1 LNHNV and CDR2 YYDKDF come from the germline V gene (reference sequence). This CDR3 is CATSRDGQPNEKLFF. CDR3 nucleotide sequence: TGTGCCACCAGCAGAGATGGACAGCCTAATGAAAAACTGTTTTTT.

The chain uses TRBV3-1 (or the pseudogene TRBV3-2) and TRBJ1-4; tentatively, D is TRBD1 (5 bases). Germline CDR1 reads LGHDT; CDR2 reads YNNKEL (reference sequence). This CDR3 comprises 15 residues. The germline V and J ends were trimmed by 1 base and 0 bases, with 6 bases remaining between them. CDR3 in DNA: TGTGCCAGCAGCCAAGGGGGCACAACTAATGAAAAACTGTTTTTT. Amino acids: CASSQGGTTNEKLFF.

This clone has just one count. This rearrangement joins TRBV7-9 to TRBJ2-4; 7 positions agree with TRBD1. Unmatched junction bases numbered 5, after V lost 3 bases and J lost 3 bases. CDR1 SEHNR and CDR2 FQNEAQ come from the germline V gene (reference sequence). The CDR3 is 15 residues long. CDR3 region: CASSFGQGVKNIQYF. The CDR3 nucleotides read TGTGCCAGCAGCTTTGGGCAGGGGGTCAAAAACATTCAGTACTTC.

This chain joins TRBV28 and TRBJ2-1; 8 nucleotides line up with TRBD2. Losses at the gene ends were 7 bases for V and 2 bases for J; bases not matched to a gene: 7. This CDR3 is 15 amino acids long. Germline CDR1 MDHEN, CDR2 SYDVKM. The CDR3 loop reads CASIQLAGTYNEQFF. In DNA form, the CDR3 reads TGTGCCAGCATCCAGTTAGCGGGAACCTACAATGAGCAGTTCTTC. Full variable domain (rest looked up from reference TRBV28 and TRBJ2-1): DVKVTQSSRYLVKRTGEKVFLECVQDMDHENMFWYRQDPGLGLRLIYFSYDVKMKEKGDIPEGYSVSREKKERFSLILESASTNQTSMYLCASIQLAGTYNEQFFGPGTRLTVL.

The rearrangement joins TRBV10-1 to TRBJ2-2; D gene unclear. Germline loops: CDR1 WNHNN, CDR2 SYGVQD (reference sequence). This CDR3 is built from 12 residues. Deletions cut 6 bases from V and 2 bases from J, with 4 bases between. The CDR3 sequence is CASRHNTGELFF. CDR3 in DNA: TGCGCCAGCAGACATAACACCGGGGAGCTGTTTTTT.

The chain couples TRBV19 to TRBJ2-7, with a tentative D call TRBD2 (5 bases). This CDR3 comprises 13 residues. V was pared by 5 bases and J by 4 bases, with 12 bases between. Germline CDR1 is LNHDA and CDR2 is SQIVND (reference sequence). CDR3 bases: TGTGCCAGTAGTCGAGGGTTTAGGTACGAGCAGTACTTC. It codes for CASSRGFRYEQYF. Based on the CDR3 plus reference TRBV19 and TRBJ2-7, the full variable domain is DGGITQSPKYLFRKEGQNVTLSCEQNLNHDAMYWYRQDPGQGLRLIYYSQIVNDFQKGDIAEGYSVSREKKESFPLTVTSAQKNPTAFYLCASSRGFRYEQYFGPGTRLTVT.

V and J are TRBV4-1 and TRBJ1-2; 9 bases fit TRBD1. The V gene end was trimmed by 1 base and the J gene end by 4 bases; junction bases not matched to a gene: 10. Germline assignment: CDR1 MGHRA and CDR2 YSYEKL. The CDR3 consists of 17 residues. The CDR3 nucleotides read TGCGCCAGCAGCCAAGGTACCTTTTCGGGACAGGGCTATGGCTACACCTTC. Protein sequence: CASSQGTFSGQGYGYTF.

In its sample, this clone was seen once. V and J are TRBV4-3 and TRBJ2-6, with D unresolved. CDR1 is LGHNA and CDR2 is YSLEER in the germline V gene. This CDR3 has 16 amino acids. V shed 0 bases and J shed 0 bases, with 6 bases lying between them. CDR3: CASSQDYISGANVLTF. The CDR3 nucleotides read TGCGCCAGCAGCCAAGATTACATCTCTGGGGCCAACGTCCTGACTTTC.

This clone was observed once. This sequence joins TRBV5-1 and TRBJ2-1; 8 bases match TRBD1. The CDR3 is 14 residues long. The V segment lost 3 bases and the J segment 4 bases; nucleotides outside the gene matches: 3. From germline, CDR1 is SGHRS and CDR2 YFSETQ. The DNA for the CDR3 is TGCGCCAGCAGCTCGGACAGGGAATACAATGAGCAGTTCTTC. This gives the protein CASSSDREYNEQFF.

The V and J genes are TRBV10-3 and TRBJ1-1; 7 bases agree with TRBD1. Germline lookup yields CDR1 ENHRY and CDR2 SYGVKD. This CDR3 is 12 amino acids long. The V segment lost 8 bases and the J segment 2 bases; nucleotides outside the gene matches: 2. In nucleotides, the CDR3 is TGTGCCATCCGGGACAGAAACACTGAAGCTTTCTTT. It is translated as CAIRDRNTEAFF.

This clone was observed a single time. Other DNA sequences in the sample encode the same CDR3. The rearrangement links TRBV12-5 to TRBJ2-2; 8 nucleotides agree with TRBD1. V shed 3 bases and J 1 base; nucleotides not matched to a gene: 1. Germline V gene sequence: CDR1 LGHNT, CDR2 FRNRAP. The CDR3 covers 15 residues. This CDR3 reads CASGLGTGNTGELFF. CDR3 coding DNA: TGTGCTAGTGGTTTAGGGACAGGGAACACCGGGGAGCTGTTTTTT.